This TCR beta chain was retrieved from a study of T cell repertoires in cytomegalovirus infection. Across the study: Indications came from public TCR beta signatures; they pointed to CMV infection and to a matching HLA type. Study-level results: Across the ex vivo response, the dominant clonotypes were HLA-C-restricted CMV-specific TCR beta clonotypes. Public TCR beta family frequency separated CMV-and-HLA carriers, including in an independent cohort.

This clonotype was seen a handful of times. As yet, its antigen is unknown. TCRdb recomputed calls from the reads with MiXCR, one row per CDR3 protein. This sample yields 160,000 or so distinct CDR3 sequences, of which 15% to 20% are seen a single time; 18% belongs to the top ten. The CDR3 is 14 residues long. The germline gives CDR1 SGHTA, CDR2 FQGNSA. Between the trimmed V and J ends, which lost 4 bases and 5 bases, there was a span of 14 bases. The rearrangement links TRBV7-2 to TRBJ1-1; possibly TRBD1 for D (5 bases). The sequence derives from a human donor in good health (CMV status not recorded). Some clones in this sample may be carry-over from other donors' samples. Sequences were obtained from CD8+ T cells from PBMCs. This chain's CDR3 is CASSWAGRRTEAFF. In DNA, the CDR3 is TGTGCCAGCAGCTGGGCAGGGAGACGGACTGAAGCTTTCTTT.